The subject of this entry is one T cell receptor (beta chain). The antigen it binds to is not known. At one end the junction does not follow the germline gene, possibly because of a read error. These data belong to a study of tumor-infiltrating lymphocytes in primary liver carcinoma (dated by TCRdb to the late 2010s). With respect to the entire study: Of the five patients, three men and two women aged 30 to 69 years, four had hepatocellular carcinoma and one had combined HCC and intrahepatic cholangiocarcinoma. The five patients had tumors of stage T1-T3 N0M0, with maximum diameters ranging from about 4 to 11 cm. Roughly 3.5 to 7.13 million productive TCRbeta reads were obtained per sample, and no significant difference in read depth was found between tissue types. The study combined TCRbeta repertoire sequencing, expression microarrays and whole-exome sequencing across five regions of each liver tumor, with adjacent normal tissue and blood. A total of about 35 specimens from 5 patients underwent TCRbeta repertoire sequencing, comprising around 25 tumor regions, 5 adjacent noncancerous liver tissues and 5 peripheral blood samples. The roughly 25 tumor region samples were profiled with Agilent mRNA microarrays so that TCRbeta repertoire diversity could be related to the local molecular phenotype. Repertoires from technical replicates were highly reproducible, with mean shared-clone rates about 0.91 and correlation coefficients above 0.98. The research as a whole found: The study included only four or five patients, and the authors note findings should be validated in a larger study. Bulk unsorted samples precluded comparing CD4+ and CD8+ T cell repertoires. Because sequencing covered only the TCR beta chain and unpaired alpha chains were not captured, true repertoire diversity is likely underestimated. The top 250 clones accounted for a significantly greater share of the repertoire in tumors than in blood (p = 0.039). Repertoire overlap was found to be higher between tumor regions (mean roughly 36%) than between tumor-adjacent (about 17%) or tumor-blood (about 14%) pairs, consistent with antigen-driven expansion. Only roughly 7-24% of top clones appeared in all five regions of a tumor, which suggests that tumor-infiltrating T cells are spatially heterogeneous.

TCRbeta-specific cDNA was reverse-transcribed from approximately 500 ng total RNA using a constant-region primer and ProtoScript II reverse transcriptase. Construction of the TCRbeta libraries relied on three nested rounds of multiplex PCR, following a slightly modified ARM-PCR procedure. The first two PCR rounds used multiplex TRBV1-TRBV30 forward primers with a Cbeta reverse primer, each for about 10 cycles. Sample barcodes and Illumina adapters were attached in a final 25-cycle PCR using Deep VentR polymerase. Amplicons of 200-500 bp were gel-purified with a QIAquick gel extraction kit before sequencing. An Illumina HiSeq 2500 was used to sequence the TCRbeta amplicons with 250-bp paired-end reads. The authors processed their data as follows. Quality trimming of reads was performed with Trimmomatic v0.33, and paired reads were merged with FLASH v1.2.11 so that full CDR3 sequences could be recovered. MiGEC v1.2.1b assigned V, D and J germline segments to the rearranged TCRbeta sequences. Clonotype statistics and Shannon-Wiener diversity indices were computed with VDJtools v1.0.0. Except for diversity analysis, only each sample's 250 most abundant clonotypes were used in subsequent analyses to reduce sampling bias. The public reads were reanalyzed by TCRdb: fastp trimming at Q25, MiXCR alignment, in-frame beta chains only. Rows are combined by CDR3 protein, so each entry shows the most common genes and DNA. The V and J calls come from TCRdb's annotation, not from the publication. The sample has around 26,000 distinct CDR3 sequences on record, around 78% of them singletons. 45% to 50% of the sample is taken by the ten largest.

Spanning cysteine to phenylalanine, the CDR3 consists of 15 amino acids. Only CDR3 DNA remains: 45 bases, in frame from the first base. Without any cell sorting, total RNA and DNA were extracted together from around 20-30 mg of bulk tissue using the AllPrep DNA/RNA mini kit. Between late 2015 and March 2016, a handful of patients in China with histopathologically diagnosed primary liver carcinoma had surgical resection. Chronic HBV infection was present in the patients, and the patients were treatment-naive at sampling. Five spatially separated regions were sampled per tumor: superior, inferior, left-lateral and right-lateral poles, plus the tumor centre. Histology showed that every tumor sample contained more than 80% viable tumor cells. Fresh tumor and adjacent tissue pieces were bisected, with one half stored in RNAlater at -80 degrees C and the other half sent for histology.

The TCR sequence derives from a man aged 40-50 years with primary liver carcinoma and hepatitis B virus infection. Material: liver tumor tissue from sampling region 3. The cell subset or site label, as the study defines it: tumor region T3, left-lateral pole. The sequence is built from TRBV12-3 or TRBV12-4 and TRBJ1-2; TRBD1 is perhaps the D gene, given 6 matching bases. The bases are TGTGCCGGCAGCCTCGGACAGTGGGCAAACTGTGTCTACACCTTC. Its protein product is CAGSLGQWANCVYTF.